In this sample, the clone carrying this T cell receptor beta chain turned up a few times. What it recognizes is unknown. Template switching, a step in the protocol, added a universal primer site, and cDNA carried unique molecular identifiers. MiXCR was run by TCRdb on the 5' RACE reads, yielding one entry per CDR3 protein. Here the sample spans 500,000 or so distinct CDR3 sequences, roughly 21% being singletons. Germline CDR1 reads DFQATT; CDR2 reads SNEGSKA (reference sequence). The CDR3 covers 13 residues. Trimming took 8 bases from V and 11 from J, leaving 24 bases between them. These data originate in a study of identical twins. Regarding the study as a whole: Because invariant MAIT and iNKT cells could be present, zero-insertion analyses could be partly confounded.

This sample also belongs to another study, concerning T cells expressing NK-cell markers. According to that study: Seven HCMV-seropositive donors and one seronegative donor made up the eight sequenced donors.

This clonotype was obtained from a young woman in good health. The chain is built from TRBV20-1 and TRBJ1-1; no clear D gene. The sample taken for sequencing was CD4+ T cells sorted from blood. Here the CDR3 DNA reads TGCAGTACTAACGGCGGGATGGCAAGCCAGGCTTTCTTT. Its protein is CSTNGGMASQAFF.